This T cell receptor (beta chain) was found in a study of cytomegalovirus exposure and HLA in healthy donors. The study's findings and limits: The authors later found HLA-associated TCR beta chains more clonally expanded than equally common others. By a later analysis, the bulk of CMV-associated TCR beta chains appeared HLA-restricted.

With 3 bases removed from V and 3 bases from J, the gap between germline ends came to 13 bases. The CDR3 totals 15 residues. The germline V gene encodes CDR1 ENHRY and CDR2 SYGVKD. This clone was picked up a small number of times. Its antigen is unidentified. The PCR made use of 60 Vbeta and 13 Jbeta primers. The method was immunoSEQ multiplex PCR; TCRdb's version includes in-frame clones alone and lacks a portion of them. The sample has 150,000 to 250,000 clones, 79% seen once; the top ten hold approximately 1.5%. Sequencing was performed on PBMCs. The genes are TRBV10-3 and TRBJ2-3, with D possibly matching TRBD2 (7 bases). The sequence was obtained from a girl under 18 in good health and CMV-seropositive. The CDR3 reads CAISEGRGGTDTQYF. DNA for the CDR3: TGTGCCATCAGTGAAGGGAGGGGGGGGACAGATACGCAGTATTTT.